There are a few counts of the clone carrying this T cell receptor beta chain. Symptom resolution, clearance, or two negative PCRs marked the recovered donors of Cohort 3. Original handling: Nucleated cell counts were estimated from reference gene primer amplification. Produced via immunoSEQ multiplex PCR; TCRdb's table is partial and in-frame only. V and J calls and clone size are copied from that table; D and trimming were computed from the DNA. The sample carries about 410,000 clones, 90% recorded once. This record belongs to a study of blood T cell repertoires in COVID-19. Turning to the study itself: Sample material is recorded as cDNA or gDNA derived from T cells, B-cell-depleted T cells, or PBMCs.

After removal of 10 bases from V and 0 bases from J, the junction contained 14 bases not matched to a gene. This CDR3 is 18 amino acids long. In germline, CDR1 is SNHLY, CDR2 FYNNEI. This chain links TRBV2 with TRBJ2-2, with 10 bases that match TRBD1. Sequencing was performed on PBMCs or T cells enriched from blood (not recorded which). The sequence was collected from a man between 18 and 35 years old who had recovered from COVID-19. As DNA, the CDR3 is TGTGCCACCCGTAGAGTGACAGGGGGCACCACGAACACCGGGGAGCTGTTTTTT. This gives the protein CATRRVTGGTTNTGELFF.